This T cell receptor (beta chain) emerged from a study of T cell responses to AZD1222 COVID-19 vaccine (dated by TCRdb to the early 2020s). Some background on the complete study: Because spike-specific TCR depth and breadth did not differ between the two schedules, AZD1222 recipients who got a second dose at roughly 4 weeks were pooled with those who got a second dose at roughly 12 weeks. Trial participants were enrolled by age into 18-55, 56-69 and 70-plus year subgroups, with roughly 150, 30 and 60 TCR-sequenced participants respectively. A total of more than 230 trial participants underwent TCR sequencing, of whom about 200 had received two doses of AZD1222 and roughly 26 had received two doses of the MenACWY control vaccine. The research as a whole found: In the small 56-69-year group, the increase in depth fell short of significance, most likely because of low power. Conclusions about previously exposed vaccinees are limited, since just five or six AZD1222 recipients were seropositive for SARS-CoV-2 at baseline. After two AZD1222 doses, spike-specific TCR breadth and depth were significantly higher than at day 0 and than in MenACWY recipients. Reportedly, close to half of the unique spike-specific TCRs recognized epitopes lying outside the regions that are mutated in the B.1.351 and B.1.1.7 variants. Because no day 14 peak-response samples were available, the repertoires could be characterized only after the peak T cell response. Participants were mostly white British, with more females than males. The authors suggested clonal diversity may have been underestimated. CD4 TCRs associated with the vaccine covered the entire spike protein, and the dominant responses were in regions 160-218 and 743-854.

This clone was picked up one time. Its antigen is not yet known. Base qualities are not recorded, but no much larger clone differs from it by a single base. The CDR3 regions of human TCRbeta chains were analyzed by immunosequencing. Under the source paper's analysis protocol: Repertoire TCRs were matched against a reference library of SARS-CoV-2-specific TCRs generated with the MIRA antigen-specificity platform. Breadth was defined as the fraction of unique TCRs that were SARS-CoV-2-associated. Depth was defined as the fraction of total T cells that were SARS-CoV-2-associated. Using the MIRA data, each spike-specific TCR was assigned both to the spike region to which the TCR was reactive and to a CD4 or CD8 class. Log10-transformed breadth and depth values were compared by one-way ANOVA with Sidak's multiple comparisons tests. The source is immuneACCESS, and TCRdb retained only in-frame sequences with V and J called. Part of the clones is not carried over; for the studies checked, unresolved V genes explain less than half of this, and the remainder is unexplained. That table supplies the V and J calls and clone size; D and trimming were determined from the DNA. The sample contains under 130,000 clones, 82% of them found a single time. Around 5% of the sample lies in the top ten.

The CDR3 covers 17 residues, taking in both the cysteine and the phenylalanine. Solely the CDR3 DNA is kept, with 51 bases framed from the first base. V is pared back by 5 bases and J by 0 bases, with 20 bases lying between the germline termini. CDR1 and CDR2 are read off the germline V gene as SGHTA and FQGNSA. The sample's time point label, in plain terms: baseline before first vaccination. Vaccinee samples were obtained from the UK trials COV001 and COV002, which included a single-blind randomized controlled phase 2/3 trial of AZD1222 (ChAdOx1 nCoV-19) in healthy adults. For TCRbeta chain sequencing, PBMC samples were collected from trial participants at day 0 and at day 28 after the second dose.

The origin of this receptor is an adult in good health. The chain is made from TRBV7-2 and TRBJ2-7; possibly the D gene is TRBD1, per 6 matching bases. Specimen: peripheral blood, collected on day 0 of AZD1222 vaccination. The CDR3 in this case is CASSANLRGRASYEQYF. The nucleotides read TGTGCCAGCAGCGCTAATCTCAGGGGCCGGGCCTCCTACGAGCAGTACTTC.